This passage covers 31 T cell receptor beta chains from one sample sequenced in a study of radiotherapy plus CTLA-4 blockade in lung cancer. Measured with immunoSEQ multiplex PCR; TCRdb has only the in-frame clones, and not every one. Of 70,000 to 90,000 clones listed, around 90% were seen once; the top ten hold around 0.85%. This specimen consisted of peripheral blood, obtained from a patient treated with radiotherapy plus ipilimumab. The receptors shown here come from a human donor with non-small cell lung cancer who had stable disease on radiotherapy plus ipilimumab.

CDR3 region: CASSPDRVTAEAFF. DNA of the CDR3: TGTGCCAGCAGCCCGGACAGGGTAACAGCTGAAGCTTTCTTT. The genes are TRBV5-4 and TRBJ1-1; 8 nucleotides match TRBD1. Germline lookup yields CDR1 SGHNT and CDR2 YYREEE (reference sequence). The V gene end was trimmed by 4 bases and the J gene end by 6 bases; junction bases not matched to a gene: 8. The CDR3 sequence is 14 residues long.

The chain employs TRBV30 and TRBJ1-2; D is unclear. The germline V and J ends were trimmed by 2 bases and 2 bases, with 12 bases remaining between them. CDR1 is GTSNPN, CDR2 SVGIG, per germline (reference sequence). The CDR3 sequence is 14 residues long. The CDR3 is CAWSHPGVNYGYTF. In DNA form, the CDR3 reads TGTGCCTGGAGTCATCCTGGGGTGAACTATGGCTACACCTTC.

The rearrangement uses TRBV19 and TRBJ1-5; no reliable D call. The CDR3 has 15 amino acids. V was pared by 3 bases and J by 4 bases, with 13 bases between. The germline CDR1 and CDR2 sequences are LNHDA and SQIVND (reference sequence). The CDR3 sequence: CASSIAERANQPQHF. In DNA, the CDR3 is TGTGCCAGTAGTATCGCGGAGAGAGCAAATCAGCCCCAGCATTTT. The complete variable domain, with remaining parts taken from reference TRBV19 and TRBJ1-5, reads DGGITQSPKYLFRKEGQNVTLSCEQNLNHDAMYWYRQDPGQGLRLIYYSQIVNDFQKGDIAEGYSVSREKKESFPLTVTSAQKNPTAFYLCASSIAERANQPQHFGDGTRLSIL.

The chain links TRBV19 to TRBJ2-3; D may be TRBD1 (6 bases). V was trimmed by 5 bases and J by 4 bases, leaving 16 bases between them. CDR1 and CDR2 from the germline V gene are LNHDA and SQIVND (reference sequence). The CDR3 is 15 residues long. The CDR3 DNA reads TGTGCCAGTAGTCAGGGGCGCCGGGTTCCAGATACGCAGTATTTT. Protein product: CASSQGRRVPDTQYF.

The chain is built from TRBV10-1 and TRBJ2-5, with D perhaps TRBD2 (6 bases). Trimming pared 2 bases from V and 4 bases from J, leaving 11 bases between. There are 14 residues in the CDR3. Germline V gene data show CDR1 as WNHNN and CDR2 as SYGVQD (reference sequence). In DNA, the CDR3 is TGCGCCAGCAGTGAGACTAGCCGAACAGAGACCCAGTACTTC. The encoded protein is CASSETSRTETQYF.

The chain is built from TRBV6-1 and TRBJ2-2, with D tentatively TRBD1 (5 bases). Looked up from germline, CDR1 is MNHNS and CDR2 is SASEGT. Trimming cost V 3 bases and J 5 bases, with 13 bases left between them. This CDR3 is built from 15 residues. The CDR3 spells CASSEIRGSTGELFF. Written as DNA, the CDR3 is TGTGCCAGCAGTGAGATAAGGGGATCTACCGGGGAGCTGTTTTTT.

This clone occurred once. The chain uses TRBV11-1 and TRBJ1-1; 7 bases are shared with TRBD1. The V and J ends lost 5 bases and 5 bases, in that order; junction bases with no gene match: 8. The V gene's germline CDR1 is SGHAT and CDR2 FQDESV (reference sequence). The CDR3 sequence is 14 residues long. The CDR3 loop is CASSPQGWGTEAFF. The CDR3 DNA reads as TGTGCCAGCAGCCCACAGGGGTGGGGGACTGAAGCTTTCTTT.

The chain has TRBV29-1 and TRBJ2-7; TRBD1 agrees at 7 bases. CDR1 is SQVTM, CDR2 ANQGSEA, per germline. The CDR3 spans 13 residues. V shed 6 bases and J 3 bases; nucleotides not matched to a gene: 8. In nucleotides, the CDR3 is TGCAGCGTATATTCGGGACAGCTCTACGAGCAGTACTTC. Translated, it gives CSVYSGQLYEQYF.

This clone was seen just once. The J gene is TRBJ1-3, the V gene TRBV13, with D possibly being TRBD1 (5 bases). In germline, CDR1 is PRHDT, CDR2 FYEKMQ (reference sequence). Trimming removed 2 bases from V and 0 bases from J, with 8 bases in between. The CDR3 covers 15 residues. CDR3 protein: CASSLPGASGNTIYF. As DNA, the CDR3 is TGTGCCAGCAGCTTACCCGGGGCCTCTGGAAACACCATATATTTT.

This chain uses TRBV9 with TRBJ1-2, with TRBD1 matching 9 bases. With 5 bases clipped from V and 8 bases from J, the junction kept 13 bases outside the gene matches. From germline, CDR1 is SGDLS and CDR2 YYNGEE. The CDR3 is 15 residues long. DNA for the CDR3: TGTGCCAGCAGTTTCGGGACAGGGCCTGGGGAAGGCTACACCTTC. Its protein is CASSFGTGPGEGYTF.

The rearrangement uses TRBV7-8 and TRBJ2-1; 9 positions match TRBD2. The CDR3 is made up of 17 amino acids. V lost 4 bases and J lost 8; bases outside the gene matches: 15. Looked up from germline, CDR1 is SGHVS and CDR2 is FQNEAQ. CDR3 region: CASSSADGVAGVYEQFF. The CDR3 DNA reads TGTGCCAGCAGCTCCGCGGACGGAGTAGCGGGAGTTTATGAGCAGTTCTTC.

This clone has only a few counts. The V and J genes are TRBV21-1 and TRBJ1-2. TRBV21-1 is described as a pseudogene. The CDR3 covers 16 residues. The CDR3 DNA sequence: TGTGCCAGCAGCAAGGGGATTGGACCATATAACTATGGCTACACCTTC. Translated, it gives CASSKGIGPYNYGYTF.

The chain carries TRBV18 and TRBJ1-1, with unresolved D. Per the germline V gene, CDR1 is KGHSH and CDR2 is LQKENI. V was clipped by 3 bases and J by 1 base, with 6 bases between them. The CDR3 consists of 13 residues. The CDR3 spells CASSPTANTEAFF. In DNA, the CDR3 is TGTGCCAGCTCACCGACGGCGAACACTGAAGCTTTCTTT.

This chain joins TRBV2 and TRBJ1-1; D call uncertain. The germline CDR1 and CDR2 sequences are SNHLY and FYNNEI. CDR3 length equals 13 residues. The V and J ends lost 4 bases and 3 bases respectively, with 9 bases between them. CDR3 sequence reads: CASSVTLYTEAFF. In nucleotides, the CDR3 is TGTGCCAGCAGTGTAACCCTTTACACTGAAGCTTTCTTT. Variable domain in full (rest from reference TRBV2 and TRBJ1-1): EPEVTQTPSHQVTQMGQEVILRCVPISNHLYFYWYRQILGQKVEFLVSFYNNEISEKSEIFDDQFSVERPDGSNFTLKIRSTKLEDSAMYFCASSVTLYTEAFFGQGTRLTVV.

The chain joins TRBV28 to TRBJ2-7, with no clear D. The CDR3 extends over 15 amino acids. With 8 bases removed from V and 3 bases from J, the gap between germline ends came to 20 bases. Germline V CDR1 and CDR2: MDHEN, SYDVKM. CDR3 nucleotides: TGTGCCAGCCAAAGATCTCGCCTTGGGTTCTACGAGCAGTACTTC. Translating gives CASQRSRLGFYEQYF.

The V and J genes are TRBV6-1 and TRBJ1-5; D possibly corresponds to TRBD1 (6 bases). Germline CDR1 reads MNHNS; CDR2 reads SASEGT. Deletions cut 8 bases from V and 0 bases from J, with 14 bases between. This CDR3 spans 15 amino acids. The CDR3 nucleotides are TGTGCCAGCCGATCCAGGGGATATAGCAATCAGCCCCAGCATTTT. It yields the protein CASRSRGYSNQPQHF.

This rearrangement joins TRBV6-4 to TRBJ2-1, with 8 positions matching TRBD2. Trimming removed 8 bases from V and 6 bases from J; junction bases left unmatched: 3. The germline V gene encodes CDR1 MRHNA and CDR2 SNTAGT. This CDR3 region has 12 residues. The CDR3, as DNA: TGTGCCAGCCGGGGGGGATCCAATGAGCAGTTCTTC. Translating gives CASRGGSNEQFF.

This chain connects TRBV5-1 to TRBJ1-4, with D possibly matching TRBD1 (6 bases). Trimming took off 0 bases at V and 10 bases at J, with 13 bases between the two ends. Germline V gene lookup returns CDR1 SGHRS and CDR2 YFSETQ. The CDR3 length is 14 residues. The CDR3 nucleotides are TGCGCCAGCAGCTTGGGGACAGATGCAGGAAAACTGTTTTTT. It translates to CASSLGTDAGKLFF.

CDR3 bases: TGTGCCTGGAGTACTCTAGCGGGAGGGCCAGCCAATGAGCAGTTCTTC. Amino acid sequence: CAWSTLAGGPANEQFF. This chain uses TRBV30 with TRBJ2-1, with 12 bases identical to TRBD2. The CDR3 contains 16 residues. V lost 2 bases and J lost 6; bases outside the gene matches: 8. The germline V gene has CDR1 GTSNPN and CDR2 SVGIG (reference sequence).

This clone was recorded once. This chain connects TRBV6-4 to TRBJ2-5; 7 bases match TRBD1. V lost 5 bases and J lost 5; bases outside the gene matches: 11. The CDR3 is 15 residues long. Germline CDR1 reads MRHNA; CDR2 reads SNTAGT. CDR3 protein: CASSPSQGVGETQYF. DNA of the CDR3: TGTGCCAGCAGTCCTAGTCAGGGGGTGGGGGAGACCCAGTACTTC.

The chain joins TRBV2 to TRBJ2-1; the D gene could be TRBD1 or TRBD2 (5 bases each). CDR3 length: 12 amino acids. Trimming stripped 11 bases from V and 9 bases from J, with 17 bases between. Germline V gene lookup returns CDR1 SNHLY and CDR2 FYNNEI. Here the CDR3 reads CAGGTGDLEQFF. The CDR3 bases are TGTGCCGGAGGAACAGGAGACCTTGAGCAGTTCTTC. Together with reference TRBV2 and TRBJ2-1, the CDR3 gives the full variable domain: EPEVTQTPSHQVTQMGQEVILRCVPISNHLYFYWYRQILGQKVEFLVSFYNNEISEKSEIFDDQFSVERPDGSNFTLKIRSTKLEDSAMYFCAGGTGDLEQFFGPGTRLTVL.

The chain is built from TRBV19 and TRBJ1-6; D gene unclear. Germline V gene sequence: CDR1 LNHDA, CDR2 SQIVND (reference sequence). CDR3 length equals 12 residues. Trimming removed 6 bases from V and 12 bases from J, with 12 bases in between. As DNA, the CDR3 is TGTGCCAGTAGCCTACTTCGGGGACCCCTCCACTTT. This sequence encodes CASSLLRGPLHF. The variable domain in full, completed from reference TRBV19 and TRBJ1-6, reads DGGITQSPKYLFRKEGQNVTLSCEQNLNHDAMYWYRQDPGQGLRLIYYSQIVNDFQKGDIAEGYSVSREKKESFPLTVTSAQKNPTAFYLCASSLLRGPLHFGNGTRLTVT.

The J gene is TRBJ2-3, the V gene TRBV30; 7 bases map to TRBD1. The CDR3 consists of 18 residues. After removal of 4 bases from V and 1 base from J, the junction contained 17 bases not matched to a gene. Germline values: CDR1 GTSNPN, CDR2 SVGIG (reference sequence). The CDR3 DNA reads TGTGCCTGGACTTTACCGGGACAGCGCCTCGGGGGCACAGATACGCAGTATTTT. As protein: CAWTLPGQRLGGTDTQYF. The variable domain in full, completed from reference TRBV30 and TRBJ2-3, reads SQTIHQWPATLVQPVGSPLSLECTVEGTSNPNLYWYRQAAGRGLQLLFYSVGIGQISSEVPQNLSASRPQDRQFILSSKKLLLSDSGFYLCAWTLPGQRLGGTDTQYFGPGTRLTVL.

This clone was recorded a few times. V usage is TRBV7-9 and J usage is TRBJ1-4; TRBD1 is a possible D gene (6 bases). This CDR3 contains 16 residues. Germline lookup yields CDR1 SEHNR and CDR2 FQNEAQ (reference sequence). Trimming left V 11 bases short and J 3 bases short, with 22 bases between. The CDR3 coding sequence is TGTGCCTCGTCCCCCTTTCAGGGGCCTCCTAATGAAAAACTGTTTTTT. Residues: CASSPFQGPPNEKLFF.

V usage is TRBV27 and J usage is TRBJ2-3, with TRBD2 matching 7 bases. The V segment lost 6 bases and the J segment 1 base; nucleotides outside the gene matches: 7. The CDR3 totals 15 residues. Germline CDR1 MNHEY, CDR2 SMNVEV (reference sequence). In DNA form, the CDR3 reads TGTGCCAGCAGCGTGGGGGGAGGGGGCACAGATACGCAGTATTTT. Protein sequence: CASSVGGGGTDTQYF.

A single count supports this clone. The rearrangement joins TRBV2 to TRBJ2-5; no firm D call. Per the germline V gene, CDR1 is SNHLY and CDR2 is FYNNEI. The CDR3 totals 12 residues. The V and J ends lost 3 bases and 5 bases respectively, with 7 bases between them. In DNA, the CDR3 is TGTGCCAGCAGTGACGCCCGGGAGACCCAGTACTTC. Translated, it gives CASSDARETQYF. The full variable domain, its missing parts supplied by reference TRBV2 and TRBJ2-5, is EPEVTQTPSHQVTQMGQEVILRCVPISNHLYFYWYRQILGQKVEFLVSFYNNEISEKSEIFDDQFSVERPDGSNFTLKIRSTKLEDSAMYFCASSDARETQYFGPGTRLLVL.

This clone was recorded a few times. The CDR3 is CAWSAKGPYEQYF. In nucleotides, the CDR3 is TGTGCCTGGAGCGCGAAGGGACCCTACGAGCAGTACTTC. The chain recombines TRBV30 with TRBJ2-7; D tentatively fits TRBD1 or TRBD2 (5 bases each). This CDR3 comprises 13 residues. The germline V and J ends were trimmed by 3 bases and 2 bases, with 11 bases remaining between them. The germline V gene encodes CDR1 GTSNPN and CDR2 SVGIG (reference sequence). The full variable domain, with the rest looked up from reference TRBV30 and TRBJ2-7, is SQTIHQWPATLVQPVGSPLSLECTVEGTSNPNLYWYRQAAGRGLQLLFYSVGIGQISSEVPQNLSASRPQDRQFILSSKKLLLSDSGFYLCAWSAKGPYEQYFGPGTRLTVT.

There are a few counts of this clone. The chain recombines TRBV7-9 with TRBJ1-2; D might be TRBD1 (5 bases). V lost 5 bases, J lost 8 bases, and 12 bases lay in between. Germline V lookup: CDR1 SEHNR, CDR2 FQNEAQ (reference sequence). CDR3 size: 12 residues. The CDR3 region is CASSPREGGYTF. The DNA of the CDR3 is TGTGCCAGCAGCCCCAGGGAGGGGGGCTACACCTTC.

The chain recombines TRBV4-1 with TRBJ1-6; no reliable D call. In germline, CDR1 is MGHRA, CDR2 YSYEKL. This CDR3 contains 13 residues. V lost 1 base, J lost 9 bases, and 7 bases lay in between. The CDR3 loop reads CASSQVPGSPLHF. CDR3 coding DNA: TGCGCCAGCAGCCAAGTCCCTGGTTCACCCCTCCACTTT.

About this clone: This sample also contains other DNA sequences that code for the same CDR3. CDR3 sequence reads: CASSLEETQYF. DNA of the CDR3: TGCGCCAGCAGCCTGGAAGAGACCCAGTACTTC. The chain joins TRBV5-1 to TRBJ2-5; D is unclear. Trimming pared 4 bases from V and 3 bases from J, leaving 4 bases between. Germline CDR1 is SGHRS and CDR2 is YFSETQ. This CDR3 comprises 11 residues.

This sequence joins TRBV9 and TRBJ2-7; 11 bases are a match to TRBD1. CDR3 length: 15 residues. The germline V gene encodes CDR1 SGDLS and CDR2 YYNGEE. The ends lost 3 bases at V and 7 bases at J; junction bases unmatched: 9. The CDR3: CASSAHGQGAGEQYF. CDR3 bases: TGTGCCAGCAGCGCTCACGGACAGGGGGCCGGGGAGCAGTACTTC.